These 3 T cell receptor beta chains came from one sample sequenced in a study of cytomegalovirus exposure and HLA in healthy donors. The PCR employed 60 Vbeta primers together with 13 Jbeta primers. Profiling relied on immunoSEQ multiplex PCR, and the TCRdb table lists in-frame clones only, not all of them. This table lists about 110,000 clones. Sequencing was carried out using PBMCs. These receptors were obtained from a man younger than 40 in good health and CMV-seronegative.

The chain is built from TRBV5-1 and TRBJ1-3; a possible D gene is TRBD1 (5 bases). Germline CDR1 reads SGHRS; CDR2 reads YFSETQ. Trimming removed 4 bases at V and 0 bases at J, with 11 bases between. The CDR3 contains 15 residues. CDR3 sequence (DNA): TGCGCCAGCAGCACAGGACGGAGCTCTGGAAACACCATATATTTT. It translates to CASSTGRSSGNTIYF. The whole variable domain, remainder taken from reference TRBV5-1 and TRBJ1-3, is KAGVTQTPRYLIKTRGQQVTLSCSPISGHRSVSWYQQTPGQGLQFLFEYFSETQRNKGNFPGRFSGRQFSNSRSEMNVSTLELGDSALYLCASSTGRSSGNTIYFGEGSWLTVV.

The V call is TRBV9, the J call TRBJ1-2, with unresolved D. Germline V gene sequence: CDR1 SGDLS, CDR2 YYNGEE. Deletions cut 5 bases from V and 0 bases from J, with 17 bases between. The CDR3 has 16 residues. CDR3 DNA: TGTGCCAGCAGTCTACCTAGAGACGACCCTAACTATGGCTACACCTTC. Translation gives CASSLPRDDPNYGYTF.

CDR3 residues: CASSPSQRITNQPQHF. CDR3 sequence (DNA): TGTGCCAGCAGCCCCTCCCAGCGAATTACCAATCAGCCCCAGCATTTT. This rearrangement joins TRBV6-6 to TRBJ1-5, with no clear D. The germline V and J ends were trimmed by 6 bases and 3 bases, with 18 bases remaining between them. The germline CDR1 and CDR2 sequences are MNHNY and SVGAGI (reference sequence). The CDR3 runs 16 residues.